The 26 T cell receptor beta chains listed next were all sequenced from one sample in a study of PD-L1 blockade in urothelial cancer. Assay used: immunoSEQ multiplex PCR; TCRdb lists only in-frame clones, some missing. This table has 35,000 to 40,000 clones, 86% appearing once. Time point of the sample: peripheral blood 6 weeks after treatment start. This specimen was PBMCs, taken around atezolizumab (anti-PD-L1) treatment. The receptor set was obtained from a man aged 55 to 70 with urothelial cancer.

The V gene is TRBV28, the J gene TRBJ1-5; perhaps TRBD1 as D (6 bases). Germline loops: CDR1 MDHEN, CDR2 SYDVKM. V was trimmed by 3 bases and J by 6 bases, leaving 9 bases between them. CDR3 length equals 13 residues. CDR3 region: CASSFGRGQPQHF. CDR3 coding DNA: TGTGCCAGCAGTTTTGGCAGGGGTCAGCCCCAGCATTTT.

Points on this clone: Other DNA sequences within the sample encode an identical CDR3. The CDR3 DNA reads as TGCGCCAGCAGCTTGACAGGGGGCAATCAGCCCCAGCATTTT. This translates into CASSLTGGNQPQHF. This sequence joins TRBV5-1 and TRBJ1-5, with TRBD1 identical over 7 bases. CDR1 SGHRS and CDR2 YFSETQ come from the germline V gene. Trimming cost V 1 base and J 2 bases; bases outside gene matches: 0. This CDR3 contains 14 residues.

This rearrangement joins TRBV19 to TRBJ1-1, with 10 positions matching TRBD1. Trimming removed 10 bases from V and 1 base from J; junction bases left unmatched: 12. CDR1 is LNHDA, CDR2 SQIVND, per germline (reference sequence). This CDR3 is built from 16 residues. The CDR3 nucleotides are TGTGCCACCGACACGGGACAGGGGATTGGGAACACTGAAGCTTTCTTT. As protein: CATDTGQGIGNTEAFF.

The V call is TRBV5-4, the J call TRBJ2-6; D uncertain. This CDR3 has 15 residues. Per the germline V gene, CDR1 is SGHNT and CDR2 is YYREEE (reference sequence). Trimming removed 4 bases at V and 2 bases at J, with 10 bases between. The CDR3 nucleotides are TGTGCCAGCAGCACACGCTTAACTGGGGCCAACGTCCTGACTTTC. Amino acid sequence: CASSTRLTGANVLTF.

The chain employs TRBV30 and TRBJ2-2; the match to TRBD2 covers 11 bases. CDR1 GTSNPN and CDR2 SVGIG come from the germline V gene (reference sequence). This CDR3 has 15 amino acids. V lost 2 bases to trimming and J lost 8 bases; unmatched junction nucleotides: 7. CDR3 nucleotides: TGTGCCTGGAGTCGTCTAGCGGGGGGATTTGGGGAGCTGTTTTTT. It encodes CAWSRLAGGFGELFF.

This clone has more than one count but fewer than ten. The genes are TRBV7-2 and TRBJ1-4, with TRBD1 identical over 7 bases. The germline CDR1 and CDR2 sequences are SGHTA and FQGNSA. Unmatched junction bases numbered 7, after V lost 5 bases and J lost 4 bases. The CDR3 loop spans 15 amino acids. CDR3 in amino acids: CASSKNRGHNEKLFF. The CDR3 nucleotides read TGTGCCAGCAGCAAAAACAGGGGCCATAATGAAAAACTGTTTTTT.

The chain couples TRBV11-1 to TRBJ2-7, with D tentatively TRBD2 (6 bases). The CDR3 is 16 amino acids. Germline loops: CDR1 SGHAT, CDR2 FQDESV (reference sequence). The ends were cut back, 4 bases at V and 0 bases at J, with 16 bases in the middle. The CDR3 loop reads CASSWRDPGISYEQYF. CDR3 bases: TGTGCCAGCAGCTGGAGGGATCCAGGGATCTCCTACGAGCAGTACTTC. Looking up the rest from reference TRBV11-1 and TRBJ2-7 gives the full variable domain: EAEVAQSPRYKITEKSQAVAFWCDPISGHATLYWYRQILGQGPELLVQFQDESVVDDSQLPKDRFSAERLKGVDSTLKIQPAELGDSAMYLCASSWRDPGISYEQYFGPGTRLTVT.

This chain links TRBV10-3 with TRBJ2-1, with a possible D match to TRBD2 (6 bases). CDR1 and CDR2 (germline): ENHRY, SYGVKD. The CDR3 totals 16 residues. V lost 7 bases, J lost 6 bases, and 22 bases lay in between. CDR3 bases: TGTGCCATCACTCCCCTGGCAGGTGGAGGGGTCAATGAGCAGTTCTTC. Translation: CAITPLAGGGVNEQFF.

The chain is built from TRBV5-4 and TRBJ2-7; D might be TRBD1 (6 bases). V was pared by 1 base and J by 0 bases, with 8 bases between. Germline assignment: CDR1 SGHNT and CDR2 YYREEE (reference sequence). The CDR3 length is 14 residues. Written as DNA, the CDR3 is TGTGCCAGCAGCTTGCCAGGGGTCTCCTACGAGCAGTACTTC. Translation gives CASSLPGVSYEQYF. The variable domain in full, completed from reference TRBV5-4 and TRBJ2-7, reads ETGVTQSPTHLIKTRGQQVTLRCSSQSGHNTVSWYQQALGQGPQFIFQYYREEENGRGNFPPRFSGLQFPNYSSELNVNALELDDSALYLCASSLPGVSYEQYFGPGTRLTVT.

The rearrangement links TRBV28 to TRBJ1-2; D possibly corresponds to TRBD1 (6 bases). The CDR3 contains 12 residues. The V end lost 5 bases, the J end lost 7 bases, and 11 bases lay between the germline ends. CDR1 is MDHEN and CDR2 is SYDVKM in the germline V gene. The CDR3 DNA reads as TGTGCCAGCAGTCTAGGGGGTGTTGGCTACACCTTC. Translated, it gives CASSLGGVGYTF.

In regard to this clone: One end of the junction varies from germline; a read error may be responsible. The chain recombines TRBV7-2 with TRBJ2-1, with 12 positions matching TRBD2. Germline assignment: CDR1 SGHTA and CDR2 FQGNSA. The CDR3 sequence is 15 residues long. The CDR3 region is CASSLLAGGYSEQFF. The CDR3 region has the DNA TGTGCCAGCAGCTTACTAGCGGGAGGGTACAGTGAGCAGTTCTTC.

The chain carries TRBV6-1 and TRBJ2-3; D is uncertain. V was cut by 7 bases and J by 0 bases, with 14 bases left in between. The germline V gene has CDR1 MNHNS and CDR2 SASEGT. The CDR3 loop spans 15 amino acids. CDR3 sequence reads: CASTPGSPSTDTQYF. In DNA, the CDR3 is TGTGCCAGCACTCCAGGCAGCCCGAGCACAGATACGCAGTATTTT.

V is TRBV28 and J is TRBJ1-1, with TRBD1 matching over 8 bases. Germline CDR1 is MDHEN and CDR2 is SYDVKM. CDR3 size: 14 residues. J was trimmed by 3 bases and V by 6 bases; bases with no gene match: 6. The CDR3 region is CASSPGGGYTEAFF. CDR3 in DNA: TGTGCCAGCAGCCCAGGGGGCGGGTACACTGAAGCTTTCTTT.

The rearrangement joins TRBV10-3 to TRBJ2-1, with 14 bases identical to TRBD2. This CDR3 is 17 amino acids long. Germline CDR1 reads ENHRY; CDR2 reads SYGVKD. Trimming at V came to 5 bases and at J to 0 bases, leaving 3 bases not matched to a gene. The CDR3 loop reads CAISPGLAGGSYNEQFF. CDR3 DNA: TGTGCCATCAGTCCCGGACTAGCGGGAGGCTCCTACAATGAGCAGTTCTTC.

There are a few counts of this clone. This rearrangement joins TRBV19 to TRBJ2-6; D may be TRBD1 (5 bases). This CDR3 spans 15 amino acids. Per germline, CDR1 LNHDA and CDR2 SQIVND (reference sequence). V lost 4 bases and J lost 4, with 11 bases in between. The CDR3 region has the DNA TGTGCCAGTAGTACCAGTAGGGGCGGGGCCAACGTCCTGACTTTC. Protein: CASSTSRGGANVLTF.

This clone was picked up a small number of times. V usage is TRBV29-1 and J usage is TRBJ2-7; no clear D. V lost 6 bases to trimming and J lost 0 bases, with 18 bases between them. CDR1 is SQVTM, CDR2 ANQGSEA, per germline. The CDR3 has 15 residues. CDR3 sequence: CSVRKWSDGSYEQYF. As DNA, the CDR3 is TGCAGCGTCCGAAAGTGGTCAGATGGCTCCTACGAGCAGTACTTC.

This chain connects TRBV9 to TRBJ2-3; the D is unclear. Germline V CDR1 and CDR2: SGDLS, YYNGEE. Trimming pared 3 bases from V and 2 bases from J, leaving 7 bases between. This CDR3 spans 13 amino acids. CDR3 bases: TGTGCCAGCAGCGCACATTTCACAGATACGCAGTATTTT. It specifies CASSAHFTDTQYF.

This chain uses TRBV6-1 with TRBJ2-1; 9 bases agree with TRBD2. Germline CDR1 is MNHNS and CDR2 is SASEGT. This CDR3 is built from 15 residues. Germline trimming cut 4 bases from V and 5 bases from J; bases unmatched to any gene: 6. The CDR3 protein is CASSVRLAGNNEQFF. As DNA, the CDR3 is TGTGCCAGCAGTGTTCGTCTAGCGGGAAACAATGAGCAGTTCTTC.

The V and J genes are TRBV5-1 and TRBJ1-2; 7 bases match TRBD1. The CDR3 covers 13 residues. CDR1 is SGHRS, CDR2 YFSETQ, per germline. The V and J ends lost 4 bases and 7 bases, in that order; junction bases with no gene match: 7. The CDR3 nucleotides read TGCGCCAGCAGCCGAGACAGGGCGGCTGGCTACACCTTC. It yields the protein CASSRDRAAGYTF. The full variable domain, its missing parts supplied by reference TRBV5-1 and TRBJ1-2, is KAGVTQTPRYLIKTRGQQVTLSCSPISGHRSVSWYQQTPGQGLQFLFEYFSETQRNKGNFPGRFSGRQFSNSRSEMNVSTLELGDSALYLCASSRDRAAGYTFGSGTRLTVV.

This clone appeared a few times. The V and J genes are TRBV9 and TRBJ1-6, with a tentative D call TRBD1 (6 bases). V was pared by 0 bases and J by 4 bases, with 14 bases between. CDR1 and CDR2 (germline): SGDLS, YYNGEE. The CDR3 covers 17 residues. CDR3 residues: CASSVDGGQGYNSPLHF. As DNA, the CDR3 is TGTGCCAGCAGCGTAGATGGGGGACAAGGATATAATTCACCCCTCCACTTT.

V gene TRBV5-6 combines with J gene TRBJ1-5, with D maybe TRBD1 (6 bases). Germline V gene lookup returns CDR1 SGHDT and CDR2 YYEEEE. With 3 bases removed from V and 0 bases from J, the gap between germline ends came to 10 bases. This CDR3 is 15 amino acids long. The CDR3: CASSSTGYSNQPQHF. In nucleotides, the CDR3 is TGTGCCAGCAGCTCGACAGGTTATAGCAATCAGCCCCAGCATTTT.

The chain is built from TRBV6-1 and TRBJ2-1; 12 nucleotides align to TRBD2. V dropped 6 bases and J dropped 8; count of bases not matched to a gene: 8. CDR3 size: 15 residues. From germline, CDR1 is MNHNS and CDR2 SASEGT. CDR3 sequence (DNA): TGTGCCAGCAGCTTCGCTAGCGGGGGGGCCTATGAGCAGTTCTTC. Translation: CASSFASGGAYEQFF.

The CDR3 reads CASSLGGRSSGNTIYF. The CDR3 DNA follows: TGTGCCAGCAGCTTGGGAGGCAGAAGCTCTGGAAACACCATATATTTT. The chain employs TRBV5-4 and TRBJ1-3; D is unresolved. V dropped 0 bases and J dropped 0 bases, with 10 bases sitting between them. CDR1 is SGHNT and CDR2 is YYREEE in the germline V gene (reference sequence). The CDR3 consists of 16 residues. The full variable domain, in which reference TRBV5-4 and TRBJ1-3 provide the parts outside the CDR3, is ETGVTQSPTHLIKTRGQQVTLRCSSQSGHNTVSWYQQALGQGPQFIFQYYREEENGRGNFPPRFSGLQFPNYSSELNVNALELDDSALYLCASSLGGRSSGNTIYFGEGSWLTVV.

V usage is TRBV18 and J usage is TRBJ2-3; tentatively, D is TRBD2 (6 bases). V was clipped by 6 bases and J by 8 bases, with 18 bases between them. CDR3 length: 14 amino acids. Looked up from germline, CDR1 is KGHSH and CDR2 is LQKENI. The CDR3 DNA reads TGTGCCAGCTCGCTAGTTGGCGGGGAGAGTACGCAGTATTTT. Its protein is CASSLVGGESTQYF.

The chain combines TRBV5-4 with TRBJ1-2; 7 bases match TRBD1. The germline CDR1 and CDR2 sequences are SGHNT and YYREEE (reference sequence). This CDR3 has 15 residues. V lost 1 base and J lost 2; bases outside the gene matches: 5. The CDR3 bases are TGTGCCAGCAGCTTGTATATACAGGGGAACTATGGCTACACCTTC. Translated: CASSLYIQGNYGYTF.

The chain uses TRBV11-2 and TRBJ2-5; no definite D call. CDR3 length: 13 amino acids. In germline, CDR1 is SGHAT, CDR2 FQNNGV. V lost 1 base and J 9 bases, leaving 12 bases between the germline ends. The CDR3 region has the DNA TGTGCCAGCAGCTTAGGGGCTCGTAAGGCCCAGTACTTC. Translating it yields CASSLGARKAQYF.